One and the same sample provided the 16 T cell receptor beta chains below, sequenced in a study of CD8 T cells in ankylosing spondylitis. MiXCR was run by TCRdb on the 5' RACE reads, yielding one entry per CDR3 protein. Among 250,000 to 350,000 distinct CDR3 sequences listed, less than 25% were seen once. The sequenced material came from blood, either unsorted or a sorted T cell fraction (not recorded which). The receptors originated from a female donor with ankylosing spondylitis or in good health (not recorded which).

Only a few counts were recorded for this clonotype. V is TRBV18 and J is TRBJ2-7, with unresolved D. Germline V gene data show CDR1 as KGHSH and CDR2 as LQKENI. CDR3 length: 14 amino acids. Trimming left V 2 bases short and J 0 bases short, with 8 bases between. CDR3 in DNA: TGTGCCAGCTCACCATCAGTCCCCTCCTACGAGCAGTACTTC. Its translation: CASSPSVPSYEQYF.

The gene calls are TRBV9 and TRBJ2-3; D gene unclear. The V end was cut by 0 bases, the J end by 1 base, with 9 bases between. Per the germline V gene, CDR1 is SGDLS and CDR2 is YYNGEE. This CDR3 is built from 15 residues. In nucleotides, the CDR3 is TGTGCCAGCAGCGTAGGAGAGTGGGGCACAGATACGCAGTATTTT. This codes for CASSVGEWGTDTQYF.

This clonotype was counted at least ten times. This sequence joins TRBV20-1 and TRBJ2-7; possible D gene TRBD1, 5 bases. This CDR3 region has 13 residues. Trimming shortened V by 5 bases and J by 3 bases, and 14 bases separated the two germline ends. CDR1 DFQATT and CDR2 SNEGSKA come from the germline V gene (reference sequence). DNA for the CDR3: TGCAGTGCTGGTGGTACAGGAGACTACGAGCAGTACTTC. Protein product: CSAGGTGDYEQYF.

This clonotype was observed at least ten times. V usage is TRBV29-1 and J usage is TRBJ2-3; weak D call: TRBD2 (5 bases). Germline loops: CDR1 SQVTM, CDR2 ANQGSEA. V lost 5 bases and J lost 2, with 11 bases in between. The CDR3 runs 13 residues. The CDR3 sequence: CSVRGRYTDTQYF. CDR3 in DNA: TGCAGCGTTCGTGGGAGATACACAGATACGCAGTATTTT.

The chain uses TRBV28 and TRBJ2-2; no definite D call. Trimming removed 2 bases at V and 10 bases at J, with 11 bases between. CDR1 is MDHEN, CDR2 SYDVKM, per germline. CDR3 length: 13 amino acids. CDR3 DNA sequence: TGTGCCAGCAGTTTAAGGGCCGTGTCGGAGCTGTTTTTT. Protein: CASSLRAVSELFF.

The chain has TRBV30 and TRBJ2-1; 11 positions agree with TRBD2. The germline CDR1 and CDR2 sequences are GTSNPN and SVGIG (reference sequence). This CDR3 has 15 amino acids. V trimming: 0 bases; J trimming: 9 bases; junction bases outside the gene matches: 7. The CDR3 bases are TGTGCCTGGAGTGTAGTAGCGGGAGGGCCCGGTGAGCAGTTCTTC. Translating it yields CAWSVVAGGPGEQFF.

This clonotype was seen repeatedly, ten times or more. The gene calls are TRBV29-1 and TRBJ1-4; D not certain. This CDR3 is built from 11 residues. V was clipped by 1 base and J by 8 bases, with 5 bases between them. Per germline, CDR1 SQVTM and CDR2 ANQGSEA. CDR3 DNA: TGCAGCGTTGAAGTAGGGGAAAAACTGTTTTTT. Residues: CSVEVGEKLFF.

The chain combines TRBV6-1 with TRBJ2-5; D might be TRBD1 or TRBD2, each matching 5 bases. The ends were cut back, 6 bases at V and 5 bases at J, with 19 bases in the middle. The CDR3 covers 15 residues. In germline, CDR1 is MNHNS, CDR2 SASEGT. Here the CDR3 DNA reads TGTGCCAGCAGCCTCGGACTCCAAAAGGGGGAGACCCAGTACTTC. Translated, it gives CASSLGLQKGETQYF.

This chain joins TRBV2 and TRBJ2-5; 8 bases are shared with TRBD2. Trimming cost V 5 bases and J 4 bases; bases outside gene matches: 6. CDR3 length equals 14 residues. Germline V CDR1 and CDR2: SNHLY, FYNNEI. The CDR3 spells CASSIAGTRETQYF. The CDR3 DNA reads TGTGCCAGCAGTATTGCCGGGACTAGAGAGACCCAGTACTTC.

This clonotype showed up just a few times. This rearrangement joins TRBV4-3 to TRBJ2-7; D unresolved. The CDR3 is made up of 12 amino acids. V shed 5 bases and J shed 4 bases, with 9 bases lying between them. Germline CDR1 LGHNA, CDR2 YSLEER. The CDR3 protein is CASSWQKYEQYF. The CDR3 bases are TGCGCCAGCAGCTGGCAAAAGTACGAGCAGTACTTC.

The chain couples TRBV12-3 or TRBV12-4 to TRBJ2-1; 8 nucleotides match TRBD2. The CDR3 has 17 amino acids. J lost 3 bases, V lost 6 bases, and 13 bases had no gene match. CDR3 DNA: TGTGCCAGCAGACGTAGCGGGAATCCTGCGTTCTACAATGAGCAGTTCTTC. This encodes CASRRSGNPAFYNEQFF.

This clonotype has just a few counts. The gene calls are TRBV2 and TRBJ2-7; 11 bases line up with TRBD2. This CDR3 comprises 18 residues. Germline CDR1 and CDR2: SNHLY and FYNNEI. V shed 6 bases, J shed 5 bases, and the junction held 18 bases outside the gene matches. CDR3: CASSYSGTSGLLSNEQYF. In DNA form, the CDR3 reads TGTGCCAGCAGCTACTCCGGGACTAGCGGCCTTCTATCCAACGAGCAGTACTTC.

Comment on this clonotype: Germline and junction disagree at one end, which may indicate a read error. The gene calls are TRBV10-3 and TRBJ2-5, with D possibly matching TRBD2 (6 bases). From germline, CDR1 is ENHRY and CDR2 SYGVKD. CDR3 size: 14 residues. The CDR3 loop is CAITEILGGETQYF. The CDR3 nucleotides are TGTGCCATCACTGAGATATTAGGAGGGGAGACCCAGTACTTC.

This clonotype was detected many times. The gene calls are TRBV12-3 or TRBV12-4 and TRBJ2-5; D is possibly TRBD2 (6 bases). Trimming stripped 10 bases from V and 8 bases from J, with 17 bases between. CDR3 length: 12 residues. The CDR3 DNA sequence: TGTGCCACTTCCTTGGGGAGGATTACCCAGTACTTC. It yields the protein CATSLGRITQYF.

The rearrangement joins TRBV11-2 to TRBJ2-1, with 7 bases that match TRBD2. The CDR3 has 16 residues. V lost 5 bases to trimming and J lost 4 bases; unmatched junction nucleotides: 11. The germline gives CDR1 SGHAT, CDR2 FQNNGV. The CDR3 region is CASSQALAVFYNEQFF. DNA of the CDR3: TGTGCCAGCAGCCAAGCCCTAGCGGTGTTTTACAATGAGCAGTTCTTC.

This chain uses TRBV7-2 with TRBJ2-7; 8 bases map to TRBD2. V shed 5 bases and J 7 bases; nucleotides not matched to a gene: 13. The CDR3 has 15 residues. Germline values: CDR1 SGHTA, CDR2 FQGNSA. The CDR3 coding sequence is TGTGCCAGCAGCCGGGCGGCCAGCGGGAGTGAGGAGCAGTACTTC. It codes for CASSRAASGSEEQYF.